The entry that follows covers one T cell receptor (beta chain) sequence. The CDR3 consists of 16 residues. Germline V CDR1 and CDR2: SEHNR, FQNEAQ (reference sequence). The J segment lost 5 bases and the V segment lost 5 bases, leaving 11 bases of the junction unmatched. The data stem from a study of T cell changes during pregnancy in multiple sclerosis. Profiling relied on immunoSEQ multiplex PCR, and the TCRdb table lists in-frame clones only, not all of them. The data show about 51,000 clones, around 92% seen once. Sequenced material: CD4+ T cells from peripheral blood mononuclear cells, taken in the third trimester of pregnancy. The chain uses TRBV7-9 and TRBJ2-7; the match to TRBD2 covers 11 bases. The receptor was isolated from a female donor with multiple sclerosis, enrolled in a pregnancy study. In DNA form, the CDR3 reads TGTGCCAGCAGCCGTTTTGCTAGCGGGAGGAACCACGAGCAGTACTTC. It is translated as CASSRFASGRNHEQYF.